This T cell receptor (beta chain) appears in the sequencing data of a study of shared clonotypes between healthy human individuals. Overall study results and limits: The sole specimen, blood, was sampled, and tissue repertoires likely differ.

V shed 5 bases and J shed 0 bases, with 13 bases lying between them. The CDR3 consists of 15 residues. Germline V lookup: CDR1 SGHTA, CDR2 FQGNSA. As handled by the study authors: ImmunoSEQ sequences covered only the junction and lacked quality scores; filtering therefore differed. Sequencing used immunoSEQ multiplex PCR; TCRdb keeps in-frame clones, though not all of them. The V and J calls and the clone size are those of that table, but D and trimming were determined from the DNA. Of around 500,000 clones in the sample, around 79% were seen once. Unsorted samples, those not sorted, used some 90 million PBMCs for genomic DNA. Of note for this clone: What it recognizes is unknown.

Sequenced material: PBMCs. The chain carries TRBV7-2 and TRBJ1-2; tentatively, D is TRBD1 (5 bases). This TCR was recovered from a middle-aged woman in good health. Some clones in this sample may be carry-over from other donors' samples. CDR3 DNA: TGTGCCAGCAGCCCCGACAGCCAAGCTAACTATGGCTACACCTTC. Translation: CASSPDSQANYGYTF.